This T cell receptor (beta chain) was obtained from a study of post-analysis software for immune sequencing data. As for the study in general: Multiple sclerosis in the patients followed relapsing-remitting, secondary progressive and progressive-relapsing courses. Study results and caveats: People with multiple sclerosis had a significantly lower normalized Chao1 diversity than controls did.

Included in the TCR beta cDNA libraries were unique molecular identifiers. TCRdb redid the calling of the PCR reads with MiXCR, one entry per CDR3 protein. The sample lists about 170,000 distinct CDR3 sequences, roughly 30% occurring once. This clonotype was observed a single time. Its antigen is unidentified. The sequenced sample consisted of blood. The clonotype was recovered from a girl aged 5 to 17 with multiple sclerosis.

CDR3 coding DNA: TGTGCCAGCAGTGAGCGCAGGTCCAATGAGCAGTTCTTC. Amino acids: CASSERRSNEQFF. The V call is TRBV12-3 or TRBV12-4, the J call TRBJ2-1; D unclear. Trimming removed 5 bases from V and 6 bases from J, with 11 bases in between. The CDR3 extends over 13 amino acids.